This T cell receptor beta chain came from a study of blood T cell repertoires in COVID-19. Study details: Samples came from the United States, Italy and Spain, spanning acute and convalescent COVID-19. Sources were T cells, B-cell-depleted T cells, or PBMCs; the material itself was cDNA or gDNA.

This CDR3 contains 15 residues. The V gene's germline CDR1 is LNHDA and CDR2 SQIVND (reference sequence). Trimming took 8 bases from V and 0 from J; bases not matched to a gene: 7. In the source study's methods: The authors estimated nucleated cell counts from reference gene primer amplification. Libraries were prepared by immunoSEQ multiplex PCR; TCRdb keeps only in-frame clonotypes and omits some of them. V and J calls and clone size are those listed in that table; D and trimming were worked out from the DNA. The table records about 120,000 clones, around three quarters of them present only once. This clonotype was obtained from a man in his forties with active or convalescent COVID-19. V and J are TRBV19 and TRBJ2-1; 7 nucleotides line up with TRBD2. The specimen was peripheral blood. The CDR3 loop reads CASSSGVSSYNEQFF. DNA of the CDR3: TGTGCCAGTTCGAGCGGGGTAAGCTCCTACAATGAGCAGTTCTTC.